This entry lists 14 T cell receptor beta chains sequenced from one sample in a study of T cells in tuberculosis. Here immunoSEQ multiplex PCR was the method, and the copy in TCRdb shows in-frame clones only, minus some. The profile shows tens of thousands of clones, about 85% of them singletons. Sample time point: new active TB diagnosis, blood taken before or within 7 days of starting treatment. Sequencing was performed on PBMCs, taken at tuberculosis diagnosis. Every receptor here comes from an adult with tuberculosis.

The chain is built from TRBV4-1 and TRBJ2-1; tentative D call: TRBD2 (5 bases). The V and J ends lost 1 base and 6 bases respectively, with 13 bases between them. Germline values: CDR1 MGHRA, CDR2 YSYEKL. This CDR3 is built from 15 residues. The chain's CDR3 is CASSQGSLARNEQFF. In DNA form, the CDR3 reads TGCGCCAGCAGCCAAGGGAGCCTAGCACGCAATGAGCAGTTCTTC.

In DNA, the CDR3 is TGCGCCAGCAGCCAAGGGAGGGGCACCTACAATGAGCAGTTCTTC. Translation gives CASSQGRGTYNEQFF. The J gene is TRBJ2-1, the V gene TRBV4-3, with D maybe TRBD2 (6 bases). The V end lost 1 base, the J end lost 2 bases, and 9 bases lay between the germline ends. The CDR3 has 15 amino acids. The V gene's germline CDR1 is LGHNA and CDR2 YSLEER.

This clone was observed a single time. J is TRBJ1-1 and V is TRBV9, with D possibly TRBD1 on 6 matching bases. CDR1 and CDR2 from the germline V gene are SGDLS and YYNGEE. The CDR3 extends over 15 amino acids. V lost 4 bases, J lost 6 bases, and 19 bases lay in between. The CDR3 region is CASSPYLGQPAEAFF. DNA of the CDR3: TGTGCCAGCAGCCCCTACCTAGGACAGCCCGCTGAAGCTTTCTTT.

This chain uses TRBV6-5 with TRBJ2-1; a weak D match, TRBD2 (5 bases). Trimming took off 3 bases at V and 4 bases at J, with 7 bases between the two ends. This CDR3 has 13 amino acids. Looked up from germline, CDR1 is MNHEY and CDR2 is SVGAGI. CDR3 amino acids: CASSYGGYNEQFF. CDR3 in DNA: TGTGCCAGCAGTTATGGCGGGTACAATGAGCAGTTCTTC.

CDR3 in amino acids: CASSEAGTSQETQYF. As DNA, the CDR3 is TGTGCCAGCAGTGAAGCGGGGACTAGTCAAGAGACCCAGTACTTC. The chain combines TRBV6-1 with TRBJ2-5; TRBD2 aligns across 8 bases. Trimming took 0 bases from V and 2 from J; bases not matched to a gene: 2. Germline lookup yields CDR1 MNHNS and CDR2 SASEGT. The length of the CDR3 is 15 residues.

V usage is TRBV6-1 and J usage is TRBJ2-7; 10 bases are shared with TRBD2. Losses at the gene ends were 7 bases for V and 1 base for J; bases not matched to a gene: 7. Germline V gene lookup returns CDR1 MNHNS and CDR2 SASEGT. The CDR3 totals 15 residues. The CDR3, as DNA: TGTGCCAGCAACCTTGGACTAGCGGTGTCCTACGAGCAGTACTTC. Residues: CASNLGLAVSYEQYF.

The CDR3: CASSFSFNTEAFF. For the CDR3, the DNA is TGTGCCAGCAGCTTCAGTTTCAACACTGAAGCTTTCTTT. The V and J genes are TRBV11-2 and TRBJ1-1, with D unclear. Germline V gives CDR1 SGHAT, CDR2 FQNNGV. The V end was cut by 3 bases, the J end by 2 bases, with 7 bases between. The CDR3 runs to 13 residues.

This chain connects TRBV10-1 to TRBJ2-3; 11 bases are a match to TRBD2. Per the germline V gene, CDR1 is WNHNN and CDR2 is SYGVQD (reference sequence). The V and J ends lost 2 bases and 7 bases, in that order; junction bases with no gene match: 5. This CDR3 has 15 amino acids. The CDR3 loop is CASSEASGRIYTQYF. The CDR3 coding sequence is TGCGCCAGCAGTGAGGCTAGCGGGAGGATATATACGCAGTATTTT.

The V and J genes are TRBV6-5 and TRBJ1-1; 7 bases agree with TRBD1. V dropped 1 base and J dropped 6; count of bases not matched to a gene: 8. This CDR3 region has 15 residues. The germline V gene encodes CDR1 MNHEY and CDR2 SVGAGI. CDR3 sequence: CASSYLGGRGAEAFF. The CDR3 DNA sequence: TGTGCCAGCAGTTACTTAGGGGGCCGAGGCGCTGAAGCTTTCTTT.

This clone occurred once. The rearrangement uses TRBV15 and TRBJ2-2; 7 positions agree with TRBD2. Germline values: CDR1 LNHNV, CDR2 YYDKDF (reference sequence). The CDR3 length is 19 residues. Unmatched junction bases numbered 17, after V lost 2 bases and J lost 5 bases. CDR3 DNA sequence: TGTGCCACCAGCAGACTACTGGGGGGAGAGCGGGGATCGACCGGGGAGCTGTTTTTT. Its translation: CATSRLLGGERGSTGELFF.

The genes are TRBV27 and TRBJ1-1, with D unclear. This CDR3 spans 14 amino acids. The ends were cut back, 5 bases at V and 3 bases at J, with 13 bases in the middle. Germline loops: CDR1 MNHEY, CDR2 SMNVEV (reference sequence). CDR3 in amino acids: CASSTHRQYTEAFF. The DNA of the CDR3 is TGTGCCAGCAGTACCCACAGACAATACACTGAAGCTTTCTTT.

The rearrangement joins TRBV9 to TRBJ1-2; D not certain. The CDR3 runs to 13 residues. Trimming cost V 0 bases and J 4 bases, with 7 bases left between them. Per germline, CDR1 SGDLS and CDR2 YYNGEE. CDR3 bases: TGTGCCAGCAGCGTAGACTTCATCTATGGCTACACCTTC. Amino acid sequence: CASSVDFIYGYTF.

The CDR3 DNA follows: TGTGCCAGCATCCAGGCCGAGGGCACGGGCGAGCAGTACTTC. Its protein product is CASIQAEGTGEQYF. The rearrangement uses TRBV6-1 and TRBJ2-7; perhaps TRBD2 as D (5 bases). Germline-derived CDR1 and CDR2 are MNHNS and SASEGT. V was trimmed by 7 bases and J by 6 bases, leaving 19 bases between them. This CDR3 is 14 amino acids long.

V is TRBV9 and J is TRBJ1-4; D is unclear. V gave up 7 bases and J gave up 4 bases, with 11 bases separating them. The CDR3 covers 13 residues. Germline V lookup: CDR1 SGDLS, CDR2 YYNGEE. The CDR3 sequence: CASRQDFNEKLFF. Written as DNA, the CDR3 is TGTGCCAGCCGGCAGGACTTTAATGAAAAACTGTTTTTT.